One and the same sample provided the 31 T cell receptor beta chains below, sequenced in a study of tumor and adjacent non-tumor tissue in lung cancer. RNA was extracted from bulk tissue without any cell sorting. A modified ARM-PCR protocol with three rounds of nested PCR amplified TCRbeta. TCRdb re-derived calls from the multiplex PCR reads in MiXCR, one entry per CDR3 protein. The data contain some 84,000 distinct CDR3 sequences, roughly three fifths of them singletons. What was sequenced was lung tumor tissue. The receptors were gathered from a man between 65 and 85 years old with non-small cell lung cancer.

This clonotype was seen only a few times. This chain connects TRBV28 to TRBJ2-4; D could derive from TRBD1 or TRBD2 (5 bases each). Germline V gives CDR1 MDHEN, CDR2 SYDVKM. This CDR3 has 14 residues. Trimming cost V 3 bases and J 8 bases, with 14 bases left between them. CDR3: CASSLATGRDIQYF. The CDR3 region has the DNA TGTGCCAGCAGTTTGGCGACGGGACGTGACATTCAGTACTTC.

Only a few counts were recorded for this clonotype. The conserved phenylalanine or tryptophan is not found at the CDR3 terminus, so this likely reflects a read error. The chain uses TRBV11-2 and TRBJ2-5; D might be TRBD2 (6 bases). Germline V gene data show CDR1 as SGHAT and CDR2 as FQNNGV. This CDR3 comprises 13 residues. Here the CDR3 DNA reads TGTGTAAGTGGGAGGAGCCAACAGGAGACCCAGTACTCC. It translates to CVSGRSQQETQYS.

Notes on this clonotype: As the CDR3 is not closed by the conserved phenylalanine or tryptophan, this likely results from a read error. The chain is built from TRBV29-1 and TRBJ1-2, with D possibly matching TRBD1 (5 bases). Germline CDR1 is SQVTM and CDR2 is ANQGSEA. With 7 bases removed from V and 10 bases from J, the gap between germline ends came to 19 bases. CDR3 length equals 12 residues. CDR3 coding DNA: TGCAGCGGGAGGGACGGACGTGGCGACTACACCGTC. Translating gives CSGRDGRGDYTV.

As for this clonotype: Given a much more abundant clone one base away, this may be a read error. The chain employs TRBV12-3 or TRBV12-4 and TRBJ2-3, with D hard to call. The CDR3 extends over 12 amino acids. CDR3 residues: CASSPGTDMQYF. DNA of the CDR3: TGTGCCAGCAGTCCGGGCACAGATATGCAGTATTTT.

The V gene is TRBV30, the J gene TRBJ2-6, with D maybe TRBD1 (5 bases). Trimming removed 5 bases from V and 0 bases from J, with 5 bases in between. Looked up from germline, CDR1 is GTSNPN and CDR2 is SVGIG (reference sequence). This CDR3 has 13 residues. The CDR3 sequence: CAWDSSGANVLTF. The DNA for the CDR3 is TGTGCCTGGGACAGCTCTGGGGCCAACGTCCTGACTTTC.

This clonotype was seen only a few times. This may be a read error: a much more frequent sequence differs by one nucleotide. V gene TRBV4-1 combines with J gene TRBJ2-3, with TRBD1 matching 7 bases. CDR3 length: 15 residues. The germline V gene has CDR1 MGHRA and CDR2 YSYEKL. The CDR3, as DNA: TGCGCCAACAGCCCACAGGGGCACGACACAGATACGCAGTATTTT. Its translation: CANSPQGHDTDTQYF.

Concerning this clonotype itself: A much larger clone lies one base from this, so it may be a read error. The chain has TRBV6-2 or TRBV6-3 and TRBJ2-4, with D possibly TRBD2 on 5 matching bases. CDR1 and CDR2 from the germline V gene are MNHEY and SVGEGT. CDR3 size: 13 residues. CDR3 nucleotides: TGTGCCAGCAGGCCACCGAGCGGAAACATTAAGTACTTC. Its translation is CASRPPSGNIKYF.

The rearrangement links TRBV11-1 to TRBJ2-6; unclear D gene. There are 15 residues in the CDR3. The V gene lost 8 bases and the J gene lost 3 bases, with 14 bases spanning the gap. In germline, CDR1 is SGHAT, CDR2 FQDESV (reference sequence). CDR3: CASRMGASGANVLTF. The CDR3 DNA follows: TGTGCCAGCCGTATGGGTGCTAGTGGGGCCAACGTCCTGACTTTC. Full variable domain (remainder filled in from reference TRBV11-1 and TRBJ2-6): EAEVAQSPRYKITEKSQAVAFWCDPISGHATLYWYRQILGQGPELLVQFQDESVVDDSQLPKDRFSAERLKGVDSTLKIQPAELGDSAMYLCASRMGASGANVLTFGAGSRLTVL.

The rearrangement uses TRBV11-2 and TRBJ2-3; possibly TRBD1 for D (6 bases). The CDR3 covers 16 residues. Germline V gene lookup returns CDR1 SGHAT and CDR2 FQNNGV. CDR3: CVGNLDRTTSTDTQYF. As DNA, the CDR3 is TGTGTCGGCAACCTAGACAGGACGACTAGCACAGATACGCAGTATTTT.

Points on this clonotype: A read error is likely, as this CDR3 ends without the conserved phenylalanine or tryptophan. The V call is TRBV2, the J call TRBJ2-7; perhaps D is TRBD1 or TRBD2 (5 bases each). The CDR3 has 11 amino acids. Trimming took off 9 bases at V and 4 bases at J, with 10 bases between the two ends. CDR1 and CDR2 (germline): SNHLY, FYNNEI. CDR3 in amino acids: CARERGYEQYS. The CDR3 DNA reads as TGTGCCAGGGAGAGGGGATACGAGCAGTACTCC.

This clonotype was picked up many times. The V call is TRBV5-1, the J call TRBJ2-3, with 8 positions matching TRBD2. Unmatched junction bases numbered 7, after V lost 3 bases and J lost 4 bases. The CDR3 covers 15 residues. CDR1 and CDR2 from the germline V gene are SGHRS and YFSETQ. CDR3 residues: CASSSGGRQSDTQYF. Here the CDR3 DNA reads TGCGCCAGCAGCTCGGGGGGGCGGCAGTCAGATACGCAGTATTTT. The full variable domain, completed using reference TRBV5-1 and TRBJ2-3, is KAGVTQTPRYLIKTRGQQVTLSCSPISGHRSVSWYQQTPGQGLQFLFEYFSETQRNKGNFPGRFSGRQFSNSRSEMNVSTLELGDSALYLCASSSGGRQSDTQYFGPGTRLTVL.

This clonotype was seen just once. Germline is not matched at one junction end, which may reflect a read error. V and J are TRBV11-2 and TRBJ2-3; 7 bases match TRBD2. Germline lookup yields CDR1 SGHAT and CDR2 FQNNGV. This CDR3 comprises 15 residues. The CDR3 nucleotides read TGTGCCAGTAGCCCCGTCGGGGGGATCAGAGATACGCGGTATTTT. Amino acids: CASSPVGGIRDTRYF.

The V and J genes are TRBV10-3 and TRBJ2-2; the D gene is possibly TRBD1 (5 bases). Germline CDR1 ENHRY, CDR2 SYGVKD. V shed 5 bases and J shed 10 bases, with 17 bases lying between them. This CDR3 is built from 14 residues. The CDR3 protein is CAISSGHGAAELFF. The CDR3 DNA follows: TGTGCCATCAGTTCCGGACATGGGGCCGCGGAGCTGTTTTTT.

The sample holds one count of this clonotype. This chain links TRBV2 with TRBJ2-3; 8 nucleotides align to TRBD2. CDR1 is SNHLY and CDR2 is FYNNEI in the germline V gene. CDR3 length: 15 amino acids. The trim removed 6 bases at V and 1 base at J, leaving 6 bases unmatched. The CDR3: CASRGTSGRTDTQYF. As DNA, the CDR3 is TGTGCCAGCAGAGGTACTAGCGGCCGCACAGATACGCAGTATTTT.

The chain links TRBV11-3 to TRBJ2-7; 8 bases line up with TRBD1. V shed 6 bases and J 5 bases; nucleotides not matched to a gene: 9. CDR3 length: 14 amino acids. In germline, CDR1 is SGHNT, CDR2 YENEEA. The CDR3 loop is CASRQDRVAHEQYF. The CDR3 DNA is TGTGCCAGCAGACAGGACAGGGTGGCCCACGAGCAGTACTTC.

Note on this clonotype: This is likely a read error, given that the CDR3 carries no conserved phenylalanine or tryptophan at its end. The rearrangement uses TRBV5-1 and TRBJ2-3; the match to TRBD2 covers 7 bases. V dropped 3 bases and J dropped 0; count of bases not matched to a gene: 7. Germline CDR1 is SGHRS and CDR2 is YFSETQ. The CDR3 contains 16 residues. CDR3 in amino acids: CASSSLTSTSTDTQYY. In nucleotides, the CDR3 is TGCGCCAGCAGCTCTTTGACTAGCACCAGCACAGATACGCAGTATTAT.

A remark on this clonotype: No conserved phenylalanine or tryptophan ends this CDR3, so it is likely a read error. The chain joins TRBV28 to TRBJ2-7, with a tentative D call TRBD2 (6 bases). The CDR3 sequence is 12 residues long. CDR1 and CDR2 from the germline V gene are MDHEN and SYDVKM. V was cut by 8 bases and J by 3 bases, with 11 bases left in between. CDR3 DNA sequence: TGTGCCAGCGAGGAAGCGGGCTACGAGCAGTACTAC. Translating gives CASEEAGYEQYY.

This sequence joins TRBV6-5 and TRBJ2-5, with D unresolved. Germline V gene sequence: CDR1 MNHEY, CDR2 SVGAGI. The CDR3 runs 14 residues. With 6 bases removed from V and 6 bases from J, the gap between germline ends came to 17 bases. CDR3 coding DNA: TGTGCCAGCAGAGATAGTAGGAGTCAGAAGACCCAGTACTTC. Translated: CASRDSRSQKTQYF.

As concerns this clonotype: A read error may explain this, as a much larger clone is one base away. The CDR3 nucleotides read TGCAGCGTTGTCACCCAAACGGGGACCCAGCACTTC. This codes for CSVVTQTGTQHF. V gene TRBV29-1 combines with J gene TRBJ2-5, with D tentatively TRBD1 or TRBD2 (5 bases each). The CDR3 sequence is 12 residues long. Germline V gene lookup returns CDR1 SQVTM and CDR2 ANQGSEA.

Of note for this clonotype: Germline is not matched at one junction end, which may reflect a read error. The gene calls are TRBV4-2 and TRBJ1-5; D might be TRBD1 (6 bases). In germline, CDR1 is LGHNA, CDR2 YNFKEQ. The CDR3 runs 18 residues. In DNA, the CDR3 is TGTGCCAACAGCCAAGGGAGGATGCAGGGGATGAGCAAACAGCCCCAGCACTTT. Its translation: CANSQGRMQGMSKQPQHF.

Note on this clonotype: The missing conserved phenylalanine or tryptophan at the end of this CDR3 makes a read error likely. The rearrangement joins TRBV11-2 to TRBJ2-1; a weak D match, TRBD1 (5 bases). With 1 base removed from V and 6 bases from J, the gap between germline ends came to 16 bases. This CDR3 comprises 16 residues. CDR1 is SGHAT and CDR2 is FQNNGV in the germline V gene. The CDR3 DNA reads TGTGCCAGCAGCTTAGGTAGGACAAGGGGTCGCAATGAGCAGTTCATC. Its protein is CASSLGRTRGRNEQFI.

This clonotype was picked up one time. The chain is built from TRBV4-1 and TRBJ2-5, with D perhaps given as TRBD1 or TRBD2 (6 bases each). CDR1 MGHRA and CDR2 YSYEKL come from the germline V gene. The length of the CDR3 is 15 residues. V lost 9 bases and J 6 bases, leaving 23 bases between the germline ends. CDR3 nucleotides: TGCGCCAGTAGACATCCCGAGGGGGGCCGAAAGACCCAGTACTTC. As protein: CASRHPEGGRKTQYF.

This clonotype was detected once. This may come from a read error, since a much larger clone is one base off. The chain is built from TRBV6-5 and TRBJ2-3; D is undetermined. The DNA end is more similar to TRBJ1-5, so the J call may be wrong. The CDR3 runs to 15 residues. Germline V gives CDR1 MNHEY, CDR2 SVGAGI. Here the CDR3 reads CASRILAGASDTQHF. Here the CDR3 DNA reads TGTGCCAGCAGAATTCTGGCGGGAGCGTCAGATACGCAGCATTTT.

The chain uses TRBV7-2 and TRBJ2-2, with TRBD2 matching over 9 bases. CDR1 SGHTA and CDR2 FQGNSA come from the germline V gene. Trimming at V came to 6 bases and at J to 2 bases, leaving 10 bases not matched to a gene. This CDR3 is built from 17 residues. The CDR3 reads CASRRVAGGLNTGELFF. The CDR3 DNA sequence: TGTGCCAGCAGACGAGTCGCGGGGGGGCTTAACACCGGGGAGCTGTTTTTT.

This clonotype was found a few times. This chain joins TRBV19 and TRBJ2-7, with D possibly matching TRBD1 (5 bases). This CDR3 comprises 15 residues. In germline, CDR1 is LNHDA, CDR2 SQIVND (reference sequence). The V end was cut by 0 bases, the J end by 5 bases, with 14 bases between. The CDR3 DNA sequence: TGTGCCAGTAGTATAGACCAGGCAGGGTCCCACGAGCAGTACTTC. It codes for CASSIDQAGSHEQYF. Drawing the rest from reference TRBV19 and TRBJ2-7, the complete variable domain is DGGITQSPKYLFRKEGQNVTLSCEQNLNHDAMYWYRQDPGQGLRLIYYSQIVNDFQKGDIAEGYSVSREKKESFPLTVTSAQKNPTAFYLCASSIDQAGSHEQYFGPGTRLTVT.

Regarding this clonotype: The junction shows a germline mismatch at one end, possibly a read error. This rearrangement joins TRBV4-1 to TRBJ2-4; 7 bases line up with TRBD1. This CDR3 contains 19 residues. The germline gives CDR1 MGHRA, CDR2 YSYEKL. The CDR3 DNA reads as TGCGCCAGCAGCCGGGTTGCGCAGGGGGTTGTAGAAGCCCAAAACATTCAGTGCTTC. Its translation: CASSRVAQGVVEAQNIQCF.

The V and J genes are TRBV11-2 and TRBJ2-3; 7 bases line up with TRBD1. The germline V gene has CDR1 SGHAT and CDR2 FQNNGV. CDR3 length: 15 residues. V trimming: 2 bases; J trimming: 12 bases; junction bases outside the gene matches: 14. In DNA, the CDR3 is TGTGCCAGCAGCTTAAGGGGACAGACCACAGGTACACAGTATTTT. Its translation: CASSLRGQTTGTQYF.

Comments on this clonotype: Just one base apart from a much larger clone, this may be a read error. As the CDR3 is not closed by the conserved phenylalanine or tryptophan, this likely results from a read error. The V and J genes are TRBV29-1 and TRBJ2-7; tentatively, D is TRBD2 (7 bases). From germline, CDR1 is SQVTM and CDR2 ANQGSEA. The V end lost 6 bases, the J end lost 2 bases, and 20 bases lay between the germline ends. This CDR3 region has 15 residues. Here the CDR3 DNA reads TGCAGCGTAGTGGGGGGCAGCGGGGCTACCTACGAGCAGTACTCC. Its protein product is CSVVGGSGATYEQYS.

As regards this clonotype: A much bigger clone sits one base away, suggesting this may be a read error. The chain carries TRBV2 and TRBJ2-7; perhaps TRBD1 as D (6 bases). V lost 4 bases and J 3 bases, leaving 13 bases between the germline ends. Germline assignment: CDR1 SNHLY and CDR2 FYNNEI. The CDR3 covers 14 residues. This CDR3 reads CASSALGAVYEQYF. Written as DNA, the CDR3 is TGTGCCAGCAGTGCACTGGGGGCGGTCTACGAGCAGTACTTC. Supplemented by reference TRBV2 and TRBJ2-7, the full variable domain reads EPEVTQTPSHQVTQMGQEVILRCVPISNHLYFYWYRQILGQKVEFLVSFYNNEISEKSEIFDDQFSVERPDGSNFTLKIRSTKLEDSAMYFCASSALGAVYEQYFGPGTRLTVT.

This clonotype came up many times. This chain joins TRBV5-6 and TRBJ2-5; TRBD1 is a possible D gene (6 bases). V was cut by 4 bases and J by 4 bases, with 11 bases left in between. The CDR3 is 13 residues long. CDR1 is SGHDT, CDR2 YYEEEE, per germline. In DNA form, the CDR3 reads TGTGCCAGCAGCCCGCCAGGGGCAGAGACCCAGTACTTC. Its translation: CASSPPGAETQYF. The variable domain in full, with the rest retrieved from reference TRBV5-6 and TRBJ2-5, is DAGVTQSPTHLIKTRGQQVTLRCSPKSGHDTVSWYQQALGQGPQFIFQYYEEEERQRGNFPDRFSGHQFPNYSSELNVNALLLGDSALYLCASSPPGAETQYFGPGTRLLVL.

The J gene is TRBJ2-1, the V gene TRBV6-5; maybe TRBD1 (5 bases). This CDR3 region has 12 residues. Germline CDR1 reads MNHEY; CDR2 reads SVGAGI. Between the trimmed V and J ends, which lost 8 bases and 9 bases, there was a span of 14 bases. The CDR3 loop reads CASGPQGGEQFF. The CDR3 nucleotides are TGTGCCAGCGGACCTCAGGGCGGTGAGCAGTTCTTC.